Below are 30 T cell receptor beta chains sequenced from a single sample in a study of T-cell reconstitution after alpha-beta-depleted transplantation in children. Unique molecular identifiers were incorporated during preparation of the TCRbeta library. A single record per CDR3 protein comes from TCRdb applying MiXCR to the PCR reads. The sample consists of about 130,000 distinct CDR3 sequences, around a tenth of them appearing once. The sample consisted of PBMCs, mostly from graft donor cells, taken 180 days after TCRalphabeta/CD19-depleted stem cell transplant. These receptors were obtained from a girl less than two years old who had a stem cell transplant for combined immunodeficiency, so the T cells may come from the graft donor.

Only a few counts were recorded for this clonotype. V gene TRBV29-1 combines with J gene TRBJ2-5, with 7 bases fitting TRBD2. Germline lookup yields CDR1 SQVTM and CDR2 ANQGSEA. CDR3 size: 13 residues. With 6 bases clipped from V and 4 bases from J, the junction kept 8 bases outside the gene matches. CDR3 protein: CSVTSFWGETQYF. In DNA, the CDR3 is TGCAGCGTGACTAGCTTTTGGGGAGAGACCCAGTACTTC.

This clonotype was seen a handful of times. V usage is TRBV18 and J usage is TRBJ2-1; 9 bases line up with TRBD2. The CDR3 runs to 15 residues. Germline trimming cut 6 bases from V and 3 bases from J; bases unmatched to any gene: 6. Germline CDR1 reads KGHSH; CDR2 reads LQKENI. CDR3 sequence (DNA): TGTGCCAGCTCGGGAGTTAGCGGGAGCTACAATGAGCAGTTCTTC. This sequence encodes CASSGVSGSYNEQFF.

The chain recombines TRBV20-1 with TRBJ1-1, with a possible D match to TRBD1 (6 bases). This CDR3 spans 12 amino acids. Germline values: CDR1 DFQATT, CDR2 SNEGSKA (reference sequence). V shed 5 bases and J shed 4 bases, with 11 bases lying between them. CDR3: CSARRDTTEAFF. The DNA of the CDR3 is TGCAGTGCTCGCCGGGACACCACTGAAGCTTTCTTT.

This clonotype has ten or more counts. The chain recombines TRBV5-1 with TRBJ2-7; TRBD1 is a possible D gene (5 bases). V lost 4 bases and J lost 6, with 17 bases in between. The CDR3 covers 14 residues. The germline CDR1 and CDR2 sequences are SGHRS and YFSETQ. The CDR3 DNA is TGCGCCAGCAGCGAGGACCCCGTGACAGCCGAGCAGTACTTC. It encodes CASSEDPVTAEQYF.

This clonotype came up a few times. The gene calls are TRBV6-5 and TRBJ1-5; TRBD1 matches at 10 bases. V shed 6 bases and J 6 bases; nucleotides not matched to a gene: 11. There are 16 residues in the CDR3. Germline V lookup: CDR1 MNHEY, CDR2 SVGAGI. This chain's CDR3 is CASSYPRQGAIQPQHF. The CDR3, as DNA: TGTGCCAGCAGCTACCCTAGACAGGGGGCGATTCAGCCCCAGCATTTT.

This clonotype came up many times. This chain joins TRBV25-1 and TRBJ2-7; D is uncertain. V lost 1 base, J lost 6 bases, and 16 bases lay in between. CDR3 size: 15 residues. Germline V CDR1 and CDR2: MGHDK, SYGVNS. The CDR3 region has the DNA TGTGCCAGCAGTGAATCTGGGGATGCGCAACCCGAGCAGTACTTC. Translating gives CASSESGDAQPEQYF.

In this sample, this clonotype turned up many times. The chain couples TRBV27 to TRBJ1-4, with D possibly being TRBD1 (6 bases). CDR3 length: 14 amino acids. Between the trimmed V and J ends, which lost 5 bases and 7 bases, there was a span of 14 bases. Germline-derived CDR1 and CDR2 are MNHEY and SMNVEV (reference sequence). The CDR3 DNA sequence: TGTGCCAGCAGTCCCCTCAGGGGAGGTGAAAAACTGTTTTTT. This gives the protein CASSPLRGGEKLFF.

The V and J genes are TRBV27 and TRBJ2-3; TRBD2 matches at 9 bases. Germline V lookup: CDR1 MNHEY, CDR2 SMNVEV (reference sequence). V was clipped by 2 bases and J by 4 bases; unmatched bases: 4. This CDR3 has 15 residues. CDR3 DNA: TGTGCCAGCAGTTTACGCGGGAGGGGGCCAGATACGCAGTATTTT. This sequence encodes CASSLRGRGPDTQYF.

This clonotype has ten or more counts. This chain uses TRBV6-5 with TRBJ2-7; the match to TRBD2 covers 10 bases. After removal of 6 bases from V and 4 bases from J, the junction contained 9 bases not matched to a gene. Germline values: CDR1 MNHEY, CDR2 SVGAGI. The CDR3 length is 15 residues. CDR3 nucleotide sequence: TGTGCCAGCAGACCCGGACTAGCGGTCATTTACGAGCAGTACTTC. Translation gives CASRPGLAVIYEQYF.

The V call is TRBV12-3 or TRBV12-4, the J call TRBJ2-3; 7 nucleotides match TRBD1. Unmatched junction bases numbered 5, after V lost 6 bases and J lost 2 bases. This CDR3 contains 14 residues. The CDR3 loop is CASSRDSPTDTQYF. CDR3 coding DNA: TGTGCCAGCAGCCGGGACAGCCCCACAGATACGCAGTATTTT.

This clonotype was seen a handful of times. This chain joins TRBV11-2 and TRBJ2-6; D is possibly TRBD2 (5 bases). The CDR3 is 16 amino acids. CDR1 and CDR2 (germline): SGHAT, FQNNGV. V lost 5 bases and J lost 3, with 14 bases in between. Here the CDR3 reads CASSPWELYGANVLTF. CDR3 DNA sequence: TGTGCCAGCAGCCCGTGGGAGCTTTATGGGGCCAACGTCCTGACTTTC.

This chain's CDR3 is CASSFVASGSSYNEQFF. CDR3 bases: TGTGCCAGCAGCTTTGTCGCTAGCGGGAGCTCCTACAATGAGCAGTTCTTC. The rearrangement joins TRBV5-6 to TRBJ2-1, with 10 bases lining up with TRBD2. The CDR3 consists of 17 residues. Losses at the gene ends were 2 bases for V and 0 bases for J; bases not matched to a gene: 5. CDR1 and CDR2 (germline): SGHDT, YYEEEE.

This clonotype was detected only a few times. J is TRBJ2-3 and V is TRBV9; D is ambiguous. Germline values: CDR1 SGDLS, CDR2 YYNGEE. Trimming shortened V by 4 bases and J by 3 bases, and 15 bases separated the two germline ends. The CDR3 is 15 amino acids. In nucleotides, the CDR3 is TGTGCCAGCAGCTCGACACTTCTCGAGACAGATACGCAGTATTTT. Translation: CASSSTLLETDTQYF.

This clonotype was counted a few times. This chain connects TRBV7-2 to TRBJ2-5; no firm D call. Germline loops: CDR1 SGHTA, CDR2 FQGNSA. Trimming pared 2 bases from V and 5 bases from J, leaving 12 bases between. The CDR3 loop spans 14 amino acids. In DNA, the CDR3 is TGTGCCAGCAGCTTAATTCGGCTTGGGGAGACCCAGTACTTC. It codes for CASSLIRLGETQYF. Together with reference TRBV7-2 and TRBJ2-5, the CDR3 gives the full variable domain: GAGVSQSPSNKVTEKGKDVELRCDPISGHTALYWYRQSLGQGLEFLIYFQGNSAPDKSGLPSDRFSAERTGGSVSTLTIQRTQQEDSAVYLCASSLIRLGETQYFGPGTRLLVL.

This clonotype showed up many times. This sequence joins TRBV7-2 and TRBJ2-7; TRBD2 matches at 9 bases. In germline, CDR1 is SGHTA, CDR2 FQGNSA. Trimming at V came to 4 bases and at J to 4 bases, leaving 5 bases not matched to a gene. There are 14 residues in the CDR3. CDR3 DNA sequence: TGTGCCAGCAGCTCACTAGCGGGCTTATACGAGCAGTACTTC. Its translation is CASSSLAGLYEQYF.

This clonotype was counted at least ten times. The chain links TRBV18 to TRBJ2-3, with 9 bases fitting TRBD1. The CDR3 consists of 17 residues. The germline CDR1 and CDR2 sequences are KGHSH and LQKENI. With 1 base clipped from V and 4 bases from J, the junction kept 9 bases outside the gene matches. CDR3 loop: CASSPLAGQGRADTQYF. The CDR3 coding sequence is TGTGCCAGCTCACCACTCGCCGGACAGGGGAGGGCAGATACGCAGTATTTT. Based on the CDR3 plus reference TRBV18 and TRBJ2-3, the full variable domain is NAGVMQNPRHLVRRRGQEARLRCSPMKGHSHVYWYRQLPEEGLKFMVYLQKENIIDESGMPKERFSAEFPKEGPSILRIQQVVRGDSAAYFCASSPLAGQGRADTQYFGPGTRLTVL.

The V and J genes are TRBV5-1 and TRBJ2-5; TRBD2 aligns across 8 bases. This CDR3 spans 22 amino acids. Germline CDR1 and CDR2: SGHRS and YFSETQ. V was pared by 0 bases and J by 2 bases, with 24 bases of the junction left unmatched. The CDR3 nucleotides are TGCGCCAGCAGCTTGGCCGGGGGGGCTATTGTCGGGGTATCTCCGTCTCAAGAGACCCAGTACTTC. Its protein product is CASSLAGGAIVGVSPSQETQYF.

The chain couples TRBV20-1 to TRBJ1-2, with D uncertain. CDR1 and CDR2 (germline): DFQATT, SNEGSKA (reference sequence). V lost 6 bases and J 4 bases, leaving 9 bases between the germline ends. The CDR3 consists of 11 residues. CDR3 in amino acids: CSALTLYGYTF. DNA of the CDR3: TGCAGTGCCCTGACCCTCTATGGCTACACCTTC.

The chain links TRBV12-3 or TRBV12-4 to TRBJ2-4; 7 bases fit TRBD1. After removal of 2 bases from V and 2 bases from J, the junction contained 12 bases not matched to a gene. This CDR3 has 18 residues. The CDR3 sequence is CASSLRPGTALPKNIQYF. CDR3 nucleotides: TGTGCCAGCAGTTTACGCCCGGGGACAGCCCTCCCCAAAAACATTCAGTACTTC.

The J gene is TRBJ2-3, the V gene TRBV29-1; 9 positions agree with TRBD1. Per the germline V gene, CDR1 is SQVTM and CDR2 is ANQGSEA. The V and J ends lost 6 bases and 0 bases, in that order; junction bases with no gene match: 4. The CDR3 totals 14 residues. Here the CDR3 DNA reads TGCAGCGTCTCCACAGGGGGCAGCACAGATACGCAGTATTTT. Protein sequence: CSVSTGGSTDTQYF.

The chain employs TRBV30 and TRBJ2-4; D not resolved. Germline CDR1 and CDR2: GTSNPN and SVGIG (reference sequence). With 5 bases removed from V and 0 bases from J, the gap between germline ends came to 11 bases. The CDR3 has 14 amino acids. The CDR3 sequence: CAWDYRLAKNIQYF. The CDR3 region has the DNA TGTGCCTGGGATTATCGGCTAGCCAAAAACATTCAGTACTTC.

This clonotype was recorded a few times. The chain uses TRBV5-1 and TRBJ2-5; 9 positions match TRBD2. CDR3 length: 16 amino acids. Germline V gene sequence: CDR1 SGHRS, CDR2 YFSETQ. The trim removed 4 bases at V and 1 base at J, leaving 8 bases unmatched. CDR3 loop: CASSPQAGGVQETQYF. The DNA for the CDR3 is TGCGCCAGCAGCCCTCAAGCGGGAGGCGTCCAAGAGACCCAGTACTTC.

The chain combines TRBV5-1 with TRBJ2-3, with TRBD2 matching over 13 bases. The CDR3 runs 15 residues. Germline loops: CDR1 SGHRS, CDR2 YFSETQ. Trimming cost V 4 bases and J 6 bases; bases outside gene matches: 5. The CDR3 sequence: CASSPGTSGIDTQYF. CDR3 in DNA: TGCGCCAGCAGCCCCGGGACTAGCGGGATTGATACGCAGTATTTT.

This clonotype was counted only a few times. This chain links TRBV6-2 or TRBV6-3 with TRBJ2-7; D tentatively fits TRBD1 or TRBD2 (5 bases each). Germline V gene data show CDR1 as MNHEY and CDR2 as SVGEGT. The germline V and J ends were trimmed by 5 bases and 2 bases, with 13 bases remaining between them. CDR3 size: 14 residues. The CDR3 loop reads CASSLGPRTYEQYF. For the CDR3, the DNA is TGTGCCAGCAGTCTGGGACCTAGGACCTACGAGCAGTACTTC.

The J gene is TRBJ1-5, the V gene TRBV5-6, with a possible D match to TRBD1 (5 bases). CDR3 length equals 14 residues. V lost 0 bases and J lost 2, with 6 bases in between. Germline CDR1 is SGHDT and CDR2 is YYEEEE. In DNA form, the CDR3 reads TGTGCCAGCAGCTTGGCGGGACGCAATCAGCCCCAGCATTTT. Translation: CASSLAGRNQPQHF.

The chain uses TRBV3-1 and TRBJ1-6; D not resolved. Germline assignment: CDR1 LGHDT and CDR2 YNNKEL (reference sequence). V was clipped by 10 bases and J by 0 bases, with 19 bases between them. The CDR3 is 17 residues long. CDR3 in DNA: TGTGCCACCTGCCAAGATAGGCTGAGCTCCTATAATTCACCCCTCCACTTT. It translates to CATCQDRLSSYNSPLHF.

This clonotype was recorded many times. The V gene is TRBV29-1, the J gene TRBJ2-1, with 8 positions matching TRBD2. Per the germline V gene, CDR1 is SQVTM and CDR2 is ANQGSEA. This CDR3 is 12 amino acids long. V was pared by 3 bases and J by 7 bases, with 2 bases of the junction left unmatched. For the CDR3, the DNA is TGCAGCGTTGAGGCTAGCGGGAATGAGCAGTTCTTC. Translating it yields CSVEASGNEQFF.

The V and J genes are TRBV12-3 or TRBV12-4 and TRBJ2-5; D may match TRBD1 or TRBD2 (5 bases each). CDR3 length: 13 amino acids. Trimming stripped 3 bases from V and 2 bases from J, with 7 bases between. In DNA, the CDR3 is TGTGCCAGCAGTTTGTGGGGGCAAGAGACCCAGTACTTC. This sequence encodes CASSLWGQETQYF.

Only a few counts were recorded for this clonotype. V and J are TRBV19 and TRBJ2-7; 9 bases fit TRBD1. The V and J ends lost 4 bases and 1 base, in that order; junction bases with no gene match: 5. This CDR3 contains 15 residues. Germline lookup yields CDR1 LNHDA and CDR2 SQIVND (reference sequence). The CDR3 DNA sequence: TGTGCCAGTAGTACCGGGACAGGGCGGTCCTACGAGCAGTACTTC. Encoded protein: CASSTGTGRSYEQYF.

This clonotype was recorded many times. This sequence joins TRBV20-1 and TRBJ2-7; D call uncertain. This CDR3 spans 10 amino acids. Per germline, CDR1 DFQATT and CDR2 SNEGSKA (reference sequence). Deletions cut 0 bases from V and 5 bases from J, with 2 bases between. This chain's CDR3 is CSARDHEQYF. Here the CDR3 DNA reads TGCAGTGCTAGAGATCACGAGCAGTACTTC.